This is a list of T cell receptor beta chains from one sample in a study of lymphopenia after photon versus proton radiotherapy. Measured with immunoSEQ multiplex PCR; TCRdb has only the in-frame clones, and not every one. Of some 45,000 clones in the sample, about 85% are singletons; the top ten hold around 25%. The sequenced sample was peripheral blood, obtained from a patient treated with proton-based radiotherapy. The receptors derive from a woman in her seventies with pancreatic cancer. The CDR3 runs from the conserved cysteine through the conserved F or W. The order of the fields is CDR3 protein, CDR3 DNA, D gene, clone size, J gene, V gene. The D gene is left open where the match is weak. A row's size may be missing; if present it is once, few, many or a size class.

CANPKPGPRTRDEQFF | TGTGCCAATCCAAAACCGGGCCCCAGGACCCGAGATGAGCAGTTCTTC | . | . | TRBJ2-1 | TRBV14
CASSLGRLGNTEAFF | TGCGCCAGCAGCCTCGGACGGCTGGGGAACACTGAAGCTTTCTTT | . | . | TRBJ1-1 | TRBV4-3
CAWSINHGQGNQPQHF | TGTGCCTGGAGTATAAATCACGGACAGGGAAATCAGCCCCAGCATTTT | TRBD1 | . | TRBJ1-5 | TRBV30
CASSLVVGNNEQFF | TGTGCCAGCAGCTTAGTGGTAGGTAACAATGAGCAGTTCTTC | . | once | TRBJ2-1 | TRBV7-2
CASSVGRGPRYNEQFF | TGTGCCAGCAGCGTAGGGCGGGGGCCTCGGTACAATGAGCAGTTCTTC | . | . | TRBJ2-1 | TRBV9
CASSPGLEQFF | TGTGCCAGCAGCCCCGGGCTTGAGCAGTTCTTC | . | . | TRBJ2-1 | TRBV7-9
CASSLGQEYNEQFF | TGTGCCAGCAGCTTAGGACAGGAGTACAATGAGCAGTTCTTC | TRBD1 | . | TRBJ2-1 | TRBV9
CASSEFRANTGELFF | TGTGCCAGCAGTGAATTCAGAGCGAACACCGGGGAGCTGTTTTTT | . | . | TRBJ2-2 | TRBV25-1
CASSVGASGQNYGYTF | TGTGCCAGCAGCGTAGGGGCTTCGGGACAAAATTATGGCTACACCTTC | . | . | TRBJ1-2 | TRBV9
CASSGDRGHYEQYF | TGTGCCAGCAGTGGGGACAGGGGGCATTACGAGCAGTACTTC | TRBD1 | . | TRBJ2-7 | TRBV2
CASSSSGRTHTQYF | TGTGCCAGCAGTTCTAGCGGGAGGACGCATACGCAGTATTTT | TRBD2 | . | TRBJ2-3 | TRBV6-6
CASRPQGRGRRTEAFF | TGTGCCAGCAGACCCCAGGGCAGGGGGCGACGAACTGAAGCTTTCTTT | TRBD1 | . | TRBJ1-1 | TRBV7-4
CATRRDSYEQYF | TGTGCCACCCGTCGGGACAGCTACGAGCAGTACTTC | TRBD1 | . | TRBJ2-7 | TRBV6-5
CASSPRTSGRSDTQYF | TGTGCCAGCAGCCCCCGGACTAGCGGGAGGTCAGATACGCAGTATTTT | TRBD2 | . | TRBJ2-3 | TRBV9
CASSQQGVLISEQYF | TGTGCCAGCAGTCAACAGGGAGTTCTTATCTCCGAGCAGTACTTC | . | . | TRBJ2-7 | TRBV6-1
CASRVWGQKYNEQFF | TGTGCCAGCAGGGTTTGGGGACAGAAGTACAATGAGCAGTTCTTC | TRBD1 | . | TRBJ2-1 | TRBV11-2
CASSVFGTGKGQPQHF | TGTGCCAGTAGTGTCTTCGGGACAGGGAAGGGTCAGCCCCAGCATTTT | TRBD1 | . | TRBJ1-5 | TRBV19
CASSIKSGVPEAFF | TGTGCCAGTAGTATTAAATCAGGGGTCCCTGAAGCTTTCTTT | . | . | TRBJ1-1 | TRBV19
CASSKGGQSPEQYF | TGTGCCAGTAGTAAGGGGGGACAATCCCCCGAGCAGTACTTC | . | . | TRBJ2-7 | TRBV19
CASSLPTGGVLDSPLHF | TGTGCCAGCAGTTTACCGACAGGGGGCGTTCTGGATTCACCCCTCCACTTT | TRBD1 | . | TRBJ1-6 | TRBV28
CASSTWTGGSYEQYF | TGTGCCAGTAGTACCTGGACAGGGGGCTCGTACGAGCAGTACTTC | TRBD1 | . | TRBJ2-7 | TRBV19
CASSGQGGDQPQHF | TGTGCCAGCAGCGGACAGGGTGGGGATCAGCCCCAGCATTTT | TRBD1 | . | TRBJ1-5 | TRBV7-2
CAVSDRQGVSPLHF | TGTGCCGTCAGTGATCGACAGGGTGTTTCACCCCTCCACTTT | TRBD1 | . | TRBJ1-6 | TRBV10-3
CASSLNRDRGFQTF | TGTGCCAGCAGTTTGAACAGGGACAGGGGATTTCAGACCTTC | TRBD1 | . | TRBJ1-2 | TRBV28
CASSVTSGRGANEQFF | TGTGCCAGCAGCGTAACGTCTGGTCGGGGGGCCAATGAGCAGTTCTTC | . | . | TRBJ2-1 | TRBV9
CASSLGSGGGYTF | TGCGCCAGCAGCTTGGGGTCTGGCGGTGGCTACACCTTC | . | . | TRBJ1-2 | TRBV5-1
CASSNPEGRGIQETQYF | TGTGCCAGCAGTAACCCGGAAGGGCGAGGGATCCAAGAGACCCAGTACTTC | . | . | TRBJ2-5 | TRBV25-1
CSASAGGTQYF | TGCAGTGCGTCTGCGGGTGGGACCCAGTACTTC | . | . | TRBJ2-5 | TRBV20-1
CASSMTSGASYEQYF | TGTGCCAGCAGTATGACTAGCGGGGCCTCCTACGAGCAGTACTTC | TRBD2 | . | TRBJ2-7 | TRBV6-1
CASSQALSLLGNTIYF | TGTGCCAGCAGCCAAGCACTGTCGCTCTTGGGAAACACCATATATTTT | . | . | TRBJ1-3 | TRBV14
CASSLAFTSYNEQFF | TGTGCCAGCAGTTTAGCCTTTACCTCCTACAATGAGCAGTTCTTC | . | . | TRBJ2-1 | TRBV28
CASSPTFYEQYF | TGTGCCAGCAGCCCTACGTTCTACGAGCAGTACTTC | . | . | TRBJ2-7 | TRBV7-2
CASTDRGLNYGYTF | TGTGCCAGTACCGACAGGGGGCTAAACTATGGCTACACCTTC | TRBD1 | . | TRBJ1-2 | TRBV19
CASSSDPMLPSYEQYF | TGTGCCAGCAGTTCAGACCCCATGCTCCCTTCCTACGAGCAGTACTTC | . | . | TRBJ2-7 | TRBV27
CASSLYLGGETQYF | TGTGCCAGCAGCTTATACTTGGGGGGAGAGACCCAGTACTTC | . | . | TRBJ2-5 | TRBV7-2
CASSLGESTDTQYF | TGCGCCAGCAGCTTGGGAGAAAGCACAGATACGCAGTATTTT | . | . | TRBJ2-3 | TRBV5-1
CASSSRSSTDTQYF | TGCGCCAGCAGCTCACGGAGTAGCACAGATACGCAGTATTTT | . | once | TRBJ2-3 | TRBV5-1
CASSFRHRSSGNTIYF | TGTGCCAGCAGTTTCCGGCATCGAAGCTCTGGAAACACCATATATTTT | . | . | TRBJ1-3 | TRBV28